Following are 27 T cell receptor beta chains from one sample sequenced in a study of T-cell memory formation after mild COVID-19. TCRdb reanalysed the 5' RACE reads using MiXCR and keeps one entry per CDR3 protein. The sample records 450,000 or so distinct CDR3 sequences, about 19% being singletons. Sequencing was performed on PBMCs or a T cell subset sorted from them (not recorded which). These receptors came from an adult woman who had mild COVID-19 (a few samples of this study predate the infection). Cell type and time point are not known.

This clonotype was picked up a small number of times. This rearrangement joins TRBV4-1 to TRBJ2-2; D is unresolved. V shed 0 bases and J shed 6 bases, with 8 bases lying between them. Germline CDR1 is MGHRA and CDR2 is YSYEKL. CDR3 size: 14 residues. The CDR3: CASSQDLTPGELFF. In DNA, the CDR3 is TGCGCCAGCAGCCAAGATTTAACGCCCGGGGAGCTGTTTTTT.

This CDR3 is CASSYTASGGTDTQYF. The CDR3 nucleotides are TGTGCCAGCAGTTACACCGCCTCGGGGGGCACAGATACGCAGTATTTT. The chain couples TRBV6-5 to TRBJ2-3, with D maybe TRBD2 (6 bases). Germline CDR1 and CDR2: MNHEY and SVGAGI. V lost 2 bases to trimming and J lost 1 base, with 13 bases between them. This CDR3 region has 16 residues.

The chain links TRBV20-1 to TRBJ1-1, with D unresolved. Trimming removed 0 bases at V and 7 bases at J, with 12 bases between. The CDR3 is 13 residues long. Germline V gene lookup returns CDR1 DFQATT and CDR2 SNEGSKA (reference sequence). The chain's CDR3 is CSARDLGPIEAFF. The DNA for the CDR3 is TGCAGTGCTAGAGATTTAGGTCCCATTGAAGCTTTCTTT.

The chain uses TRBV4-2 and TRBJ2-7; D unresolved. Trimming shortened V by 4 bases and J by 2 bases, and 18 bases separated the two germline ends. The CDR3 totals 16 residues. Germline CDR1 reads LGHNA; CDR2 reads YNFKEQ. CDR3 nucleotides: TGTGCCAGCAGCCCTTCCTCGGGTGGAACAACCTACGAGCAGTACTTC. Its protein is CASSPSSGGTTYEQYF.

This clonotype has just a few counts. The V gene is TRBV12-3 or TRBV12-4, the J gene TRBJ1-5, with unresolved D. CDR3 length: 13 residues. V was shortened by 6 bases and J by 1 base, with 7 bases between the two germline ends. CDR3 region: CASRAGSNQPQHF. CDR3 in DNA: TGTGCCAGCAGGGCGGGGAGCAATCAGCCCCAGCATTTT.

This clonotype came up a few times. The chain combines TRBV12-3 or TRBV12-4 with TRBJ1-2; D is unclear. V lost 5 bases and J 8 bases, leaving 12 bases between the germline ends. The CDR3 covers 12 residues. The CDR3 nucleotides are TGTGCCAGCAGTAGGGATTCATGGGGCTACACCTTC. Amino acids: CASSRDSWGYTF.

This clonotype was counted ten times or more. The rearrangement uses TRBV7-2 and TRBJ2-3, with 9 bases lining up with TRBD2. The CDR3 is 17 amino acids. Unmatched junction bases numbered 7, after V lost 1 base and J lost 2 bases. Germline V gene sequence: CDR1 SGHTA, CDR2 FQGNSA. The CDR3 bases are TGTGCCAGCAGCTTAGATCTCGCTAGCGGGGTCACAGATACGCAGTATTTT. It translates to CASSLDLASGVTDTQYF.

Of note for this clonotype: This may arise from a read error, as a much more abundant clone is one base away. The CDR3 sequence is CASTGQYSNQPQHF. In DNA form, the CDR3 reads TGTGCCAGCACTGGACAGTATAGCAATCAGCCCCAGCATTTT. This rearrangement joins TRBV25-1 to TRBJ1-5, with D maybe TRBD1 (6 bases). Germline assignment: CDR1 MGHDK and CDR2 SYGVNS. The CDR3 runs to 14 residues. V lost 7 bases, J lost 0 bases, and 10 bases lay in between.

The table lists this clonotype with a few counts. The chain joins TRBV12-3 or TRBV12-4 to TRBJ2-4; D may be TRBD2 (7 bases). The CDR3 loop spans 14 amino acids. Trimming cost V 3 bases and J 4 bases, with 10 bases left between them. The CDR3 reads CASSLGGQKNIQYF. The CDR3 DNA is TGTGCCAGCAGTTTGGGGGGGCAGAAAAACATTCAGTACTTC.

J is TRBJ1-2 and V is TRBV7-8; D is uncertain. V was trimmed by 1 base and J by 1 base, leaving 10 bases between them. Germline V gene data show CDR1 as SGHVS and CDR2 as FQNEAQ. The CDR3 loop spans 15 amino acids. CDR3 protein: CASSLVENLNYGYTF. The CDR3 coding sequence is TGTGCCAGCAGCTTAGTAGAAAACCTTAACTATGGCTACACCTTC.

CDR3 sequence (DNA): TGTGCCACCAGTGGGGGTTCCGGGGAGCTGTTTTTT. This translates into CATSGGSGELFF. This sequence joins TRBV24-1 and TRBJ2-2; D is unresolved. The CDR3 is 12 amino acids. V lost 5 bases, J lost 6 bases, and 6 bases lay in between. CDR1 and CDR2 from the germline V gene are KGHDR and SFDVKD.

J is TRBJ1-6 and V is TRBV27; D perhaps matches TRBD1 (5 bases). Germline CDR1 and CDR2: MNHEY and SMNVEV (reference sequence). V lost 5 bases and J lost 9, with 8 bases in between. This CDR3 is built from 12 residues. CDR3 in amino acids: CASSIRGSPLHF. The CDR3 nucleotides read TGTGCCAGCAGTATAAGGGGTTCACCCCTCCACTTT.

This clonotype showed up many times. CDR3: CASSLGQGSSIQYF. In DNA form, the CDR3 reads TGTGCCAGCAGCTTGGGACAGGGAAGTAGCATTCAGTACTTC. The chain carries TRBV7-2 and TRBJ2-4, with 9 bases matching TRBD1. The trim removed 3 bases at V and 9 bases at J, leaving 6 bases unmatched. From germline, CDR1 is SGHTA and CDR2 FQGNSA. The CDR3 consists of 14 residues.

The chain joins TRBV7-2 to TRBJ2-7; 7 nucleotides line up with TRBD2. V was pared by 2 bases and J by 0 bases, with 7 bases of the junction left unmatched. Germline V gives CDR1 SGHTA, CDR2 FQGNSA. The CDR3 has 16 residues. The CDR3 bases are TGTGCCAGCAGCTTACATACTAGCGCCCGCTCCTACGAGCAGTACTTC. It codes for CASSLHTSARSYEQYF.

This clonotype has more than one count but fewer than ten. This chain connects TRBV5-5 to TRBJ2-7, with D perhaps matching TRBD2 (6 bases). V lost 4 bases and J lost 6, with 20 bases in between. The CDR3 has 15 residues. Germline V lookup: CDR1 SGHKS, CDR2 YYEKEE (reference sequence). In DNA form, the CDR3 reads TGTGCCAGCAGCACGGGGGACCCAAAGTTGCTCGAGCAGTACTTC. Amino acids: CASSTGDPKLLEQYF.

This clonotype was detected only a few times. This chain connects TRBV6-6 to TRBJ2-5, with D perhaps TRBD2 (5 bases). CDR1 and CDR2 (germline): MNHNY, SVGAGI (reference sequence). Trimming took 0 bases from V and 4 from J, leaving 15 bases between them. The CDR3 consists of 16 residues. The CDR3 DNA follows: TGTGCCAGCAGTTACTCGTCGGGGTGGATAACAGAGACCCAGTACTTC. Translating gives CASSYSSGWITETQYF.

The chain has TRBV20-1 and TRBJ1-1; no clear D gene. CDR3 size: 16 residues. Germline V gene data show CDR1 as DFQATT and CDR2 as SNEGSKA (reference sequence). With 1 base removed from V and 0 bases from J, the gap between germline ends came to 15 bases. CDR3 nucleotide sequence: TGCAGTGCTAGAGGTTTGTCAGCGAGGATGAACACTGAAGCTTTCTTT. Translation: CSARGLSARMNTEAFF.

The chain links TRBV10-2 to TRBJ2-1, with D hard to call. Germline V lookup: CDR1 WSHSY, CDR2 SAAADI. There are 13 residues in the CDR3. Deletions cut 5 bases from V and 3 bases from J, with 8 bases between. The CDR3 is CASSNGFYNEQFF. CDR3 DNA sequence: TGCGCCAGCAGTAACGGGTTCTACAATGAGCAGTTCTTC.

This clonotype was seen a handful of times. This chain links TRBV7-9 with TRBJ2-5; 8 bases fit TRBD1. V gave up 1 base and J gave up 5 bases; unmatched junction bases: 15. The CDR3 has 18 residues. The germline gives CDR1 SEHNR, CDR2 FQNEAQ (reference sequence). CDR3 sequence reads: CASSLVFGRGQGLETQYF. In DNA form, the CDR3 reads TGTGCCAGCAGCTTAGTATTCGGCAGGGGGCAGGGTCTGGAGACCCAGTACTTC.

This chain joins TRBV5-6 and TRBJ2-2; 7 positions match TRBD2. The CDR3 has 15 residues. V lost 5 bases and J lost 4; bases outside the gene matches: 8. Germline lookup yields CDR1 SGHDT and CDR2 YYEEEE. CDR3 nucleotides: TGTGCCAGCAGTCTGATCGGGGGGAGCACCGGGGAGCTGTTTTTT. Protein: CASSLIGGSTGELFF.

The chain carries TRBV20-1 and TRBJ2-7, with 7 bases aligning to TRBD2. Germline V gene lookup returns CDR1 DFQATT and CDR2 SNEGSKA (reference sequence). The CDR3 consists of 12 residues. After removal of 3 bases from V and 5 bases from J, the junction contained 4 bases not matched to a gene. Here the CDR3 DNA reads TGCAGTGCTAGGTCCGGGGGGAACGAGCAGTACTTC. It encodes CSARSGGNEQYF.

This clonotype was seen only a few times. The genes are TRBV5-1 and TRBJ1-2; D perhaps matches TRBD1 (5 bases). With 4 bases removed from V and 5 bases from J, the gap between germline ends came to 21 bases. This CDR3 region has 16 residues. Germline V gives CDR1 SGHRS, CDR2 YFSETQ. The CDR3 loop is CASSQGENTEEYGYTF. Here the CDR3 DNA reads TGCGCCAGCAGCCAAGGGGAGAATACAGAAGAGTATGGCTACACCTTC. Looking up the rest from reference TRBV5-1 and TRBJ1-2 gives the full variable domain: KAGVTQTPRYLIKTRGQQVTLSCSPISGHRSVSWYQQTPGQGLQFLFEYFSETQRNKGNFPGRFSGRQFSNSRSEMNVSTLELGDSALYLCASSQGENTEEYGYTFGSGTRLTVV.

The chain is built from TRBV12-3 or TRBV12-4 and TRBJ2-3, with a weak D call TRBD2 (5 bases). The length of the CDR3 is 15 residues. V shed 5 bases and J shed 2 bases, with 14 bases lying between them. The CDR3 bases are TGTGCCAGCAGTGACGGGGTGCCACCCACAGATACGCAGTATTTT. It translates to CASSDGVPPTDTQYF.

In this sample, this clonotype turned up a few times. The CDR3 nucleotides read TGTGCCAGCACACTACCCACCTGGAACGAGCAGTACTTC. Translating it yields CASTLPTWNEQYF. The chain combines TRBV2 with TRBJ2-7; D is ambiguous. This CDR3 spans 13 amino acids. Trimming took off 7 bases at V and 5 bases at J, with 15 bases between the two ends. Germline V lookup: CDR1 SNHLY, CDR2 FYNNEI. The whole variable domain, filled in from reference TRBV2 and TRBJ2-7, reads EPEVTQTPSHQVTQMGQEVILRCVPISNHLYFYWYRQILGQKVEFLVSFYNNEISEKSEIFDDQFSVERPDGSNFTLKIRSTKLEDSAMYFCASTLPTWNEQYFGPGTRLTVT.

V is TRBV10-3 and J is TRBJ2-7; 9 bases are shared with TRBD1. With 7 bases clipped from V and 4 bases from J, the junction kept 5 bases outside the gene matches. Germline V gene sequence: CDR1 ENHRY, CDR2 SYGVKD. This CDR3 contains 13 residues. CDR3 DNA: TGTGCCATCACCGGACAGGGGTGGTACGAGCAGTACTTC. This codes for CAITGQGWYEQYF.

The chain is built from TRBV2 and TRBJ2-1; 7 positions agree with TRBD1. Germline CDR1 and CDR2: SNHLY and FYNNEI. The CDR3 covers 13 residues. V shed 6 bases and J 4 bases; nucleotides not matched to a gene: 3. DNA for the CDR3: TGTGCCAGCAGAGCAGGGGGTTACAATGAGCAGTTCTTC. It specifies CASRAGGYNEQFF.

This clonotype came up a few times. The rearrangement links TRBV19 to TRBJ2-7; 10 bases are a match to TRBD2. The CDR3 sequence is 15 residues long. J was trimmed by 6 bases and V by 6 bases; bases with no gene match: 11. The germline CDR1 and CDR2 sequences are LNHDA and SQIVND (reference sequence). The CDR3: CASRIALAGESEQYF. The CDR3, as DNA: TGTGCCAGTAGAATCGCCCTAGCGGGAGAAAGCGAGCAGTACTTC.